This record covers a single TCR beta chain. What it binds is unknown. This sample was included in a study of identifying expanded T cells in peripheral blood. Study-wide results and caveats: Over about two and four weeks, about 15 and 19 clones changed, versus 1.2 between replicates. Approximately two-week clone count variance significantly increased as total template count grew.

Germline V CDR1 and CDR2: LNHNV, YYDKDF (reference sequence). CDR3 size: 13 residues. V gave up 1 base and J gave up 2 bases, with 5 bases separating them. Produced via immunoSEQ multiplex PCR; TCRdb's table is partial and in-frame only. The sample shows around 100,000 clones, 88% of them seen only once. During the collection period, no donor immune events like infections were recorded. Material for sequencing was blood. The source of this sequence is a person aged 18-69 years in good health. The rearrangement uses TRBV15 and TRBJ2-5; no reliable D call. CDR3: CATSRAQQETQYF. The CDR3 bases are TGTGCCACCAGCAGAGCACAGCAAGAGACCCAGTACTTC.